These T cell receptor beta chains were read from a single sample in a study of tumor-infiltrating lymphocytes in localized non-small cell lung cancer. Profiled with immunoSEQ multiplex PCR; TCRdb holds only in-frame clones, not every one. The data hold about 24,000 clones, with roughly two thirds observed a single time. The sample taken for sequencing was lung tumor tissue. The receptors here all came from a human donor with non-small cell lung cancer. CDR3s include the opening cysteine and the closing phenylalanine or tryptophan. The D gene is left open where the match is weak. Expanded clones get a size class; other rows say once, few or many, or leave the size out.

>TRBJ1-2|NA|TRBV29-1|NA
CSVVLAWGTAYGYTF
TGCAGCGTTGTTTTGGCCTGGGGGACGGCGTATGGCTACACCTTC
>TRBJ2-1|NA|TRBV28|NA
CASSLVGAGGWGYNEQFF
TGTGCCAGCAGTTTGGTTGGGGCGGGCGGATGGGGCTACAATGAGCAGTTCTTC
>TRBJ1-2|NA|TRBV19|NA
CASSTATYGYTF
TGTGCCAGTAGTACGGCCACTTATGGCTACACCTTC
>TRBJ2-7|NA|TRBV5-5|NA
CASREAVSYSYEQYF
TGTGCCAGCAGGGAGGCAGTTTCCTACTCCTACGAGCAGTACTTC
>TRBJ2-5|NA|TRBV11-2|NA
CASSLGLAQETQYF
TGTGCCAGCAGCTTAGGTCTAGCGCAAGAGACCCAGTACTTC
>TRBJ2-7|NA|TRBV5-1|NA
CASSLGGLSYEQYF
TGCGCCAGCAGCTTGGGAGGGTTGTCCTACGAGCAGTACTTC
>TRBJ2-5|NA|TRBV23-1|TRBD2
CASSQSFKFHGGVETQYF
TGCGCCAGCAGTCAATCATTTAAGTTTCACGGGGGGGTAGAGACCCAGTACTTC
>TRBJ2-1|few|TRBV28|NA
CASSSARAEQFF
TGTGCCAGCAGCTCTGCCAGGGCTGAGCAGTTCTTC
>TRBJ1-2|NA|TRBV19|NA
CASSKQNYGYTF
TGTGCCAGTAGTAAACAGAACTATGGCTACACCTTC
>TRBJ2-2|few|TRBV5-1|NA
CASSRDLTPTGELFF
TGCGCCAGCAGTCGAGATCTAACCCCAACCGGGGAGCTGTTTTTT
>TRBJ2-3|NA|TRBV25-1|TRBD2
CASSSLREGGSTDTQYF
TGTGCCAGCAGTTCCCTCCGGGAGGGCGGGAGCACAGATACGCAGTATTTT
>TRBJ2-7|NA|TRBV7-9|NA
CASSFGETEQYF
TGTGCCAGCAGCTTCGGGGAGACGGAGCAGTACTTC
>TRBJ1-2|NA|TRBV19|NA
CASSETANYGYTF
TGTGCCAGTAGTGAAACAGCTAACTATGGCTACACCTTC
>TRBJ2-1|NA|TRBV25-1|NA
CASSPPSGVGSYNEQFF
TGTGCCAGCAGTCCCCCCTCAGGGGTCGGCTCCTACAATGAGCAGTTCTTC
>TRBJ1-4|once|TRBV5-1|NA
CASSLGVGREKLFF
TGCGCCAGCAGCTTAGGGGTGGGACGTGAAAAACTGTTTTTT
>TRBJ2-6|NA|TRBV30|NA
CAWSSDPSGANVLTF
TGTGCCTGGAGTTCGGACCCCTCTGGGGCCAACGTCCTGACTTTC
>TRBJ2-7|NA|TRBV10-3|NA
CAISEDPQVYEQYF
TGTGCCATCAGTGAAGACCCGCAAGTCTACGAGCAGTACTTC
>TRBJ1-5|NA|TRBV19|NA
CASSTSRNQPQHF
TGTGCCAGTAGTACCTCCCGGAATCAGCCCCAGCATTTT
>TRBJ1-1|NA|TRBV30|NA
CALQGEGTEAFF
TGTGCCTTACAGGGAGAGGGGACTGAAGCTTTCTTT
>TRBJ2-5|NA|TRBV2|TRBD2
CASSWTSGSQTQYF
TGTGCCAGCAGTTGGACTAGCGGGAGTCAGACCCAGTACTTC
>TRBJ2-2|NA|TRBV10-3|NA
CAISPRASGNTGELFF
TGTGCCATCAGCCCCAGGGCCTCCGGGAACACCGGGGAGCTGTTTTTT
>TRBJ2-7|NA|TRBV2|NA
CASQKDGSSYEQYF
TGTGCCAGCCAGAAAGACGGGAGCTCCTACGAGCAGTACTTC
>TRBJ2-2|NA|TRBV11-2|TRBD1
CASSPNRGGGELFF
TGTGCCAGCAGCCCGAACAGGGGTGGAGGGGAGCTGTTTTTT
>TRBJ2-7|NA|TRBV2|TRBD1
CASSGDSRSSYEQYF
TGTGCCAGCAGCGGGGACAGCCGGAGCTCCTACGAGCAGTACTTC
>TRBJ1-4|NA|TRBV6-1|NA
CASSEVGAATNEKLFF
TGTGCCAGCAGTGAAGTTGGGGCAGCAACTAATGAAAAACTGTTTTTT
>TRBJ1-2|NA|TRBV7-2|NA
CASSLDTLDYGYTF
TGTGCCAGCAGCTTAGATACACTAGACTATGGCTACACCTTC
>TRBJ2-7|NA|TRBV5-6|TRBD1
CASSLDRGNEQYF
TGTGCCAGCAGCTTGGACAGGGGGAACGAGCAGTACTTC
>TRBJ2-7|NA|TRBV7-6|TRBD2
CASGRLAGALRVGEQYF
TGTGCCAGTGGAAGGTTAGCGGGAGCCCTTCGGGTGGGCGAGCAGTACTTC
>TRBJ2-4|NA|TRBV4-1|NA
CASSQENGNIQYF
TGCGCCAGCAGCCAAGAGAACGGGAACATTCAGTACTTC
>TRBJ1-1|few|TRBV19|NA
CASSTEDSMNTEAFF
TGTGCCAGTAGTACCGAGGACAGCATGAACACTGAAGCTTTCTTT
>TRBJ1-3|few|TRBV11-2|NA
CASSLTGMVNTIYF
TGTGCCAGCAGCCTAACAGGGATGGTCAACACCATATATTTT
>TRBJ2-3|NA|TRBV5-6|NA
CASSLEDRDTQYF
TGTGCCAGCAGCTTGGAGGATCGCGATACGCAGTATTTT
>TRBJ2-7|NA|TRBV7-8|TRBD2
CASSFIAGVYEQYF
TGTGCCAGCAGCTTCATAGCGGGAGTTTACGAGCAGTACTTC
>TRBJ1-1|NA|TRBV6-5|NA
CASSLRENTEAFF
TGTGCCAGCAGTTTAAGGGAGAACACTGAAGCTTTCTTT
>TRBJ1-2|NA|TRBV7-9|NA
CASSLDGGAGGYTF
TGTGCCAGCAGCTTAGACGGGGGCGCGGGTGGCTACACCTTC
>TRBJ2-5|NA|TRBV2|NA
CASSEITAQETQYF
TGTGCCAGCAGTGAAATCACAGCTCAAGAGACCCAGTACTTC
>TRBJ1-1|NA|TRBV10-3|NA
CAISGGGARPGNTEAFF
TGTGCCATCAGTGGGGGGGGAGCCCGTCCCGGGAACACTGAAGCTTTCTTT
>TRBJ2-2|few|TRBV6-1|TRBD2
CASSVGGRMAGELFF
TGTGCCAGCAGTGTTGGCGGGAGGATGGCCGGGGAGCTGTTTTTT
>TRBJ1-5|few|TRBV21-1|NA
CASSKGGGREPQHF
TGTGCCAGCAGCAAAGGGGGGGGAAGGGAGCCCCAGCATTTT
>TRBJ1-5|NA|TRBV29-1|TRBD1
CSVRQGVSMDQPQHF
TGCAGCGTTAGACAGGGTGTGTCTATGGATCAGCCCCAGCATTTT
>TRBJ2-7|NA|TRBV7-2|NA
CASSLETGREQYF
TGTGCCAGCAGCTTAGAGACAGGGAGGGAGCAGTACTTC
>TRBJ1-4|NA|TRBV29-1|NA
CSVGQGNEKLFF
TGCAGCGTTGGGCAGGGGAATGAAAAACTGTTTTTT
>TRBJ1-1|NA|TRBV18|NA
CASSLRGTIEAFF
TGTGCCAGCTCACTTCGAGGGACTATTGAAGCTTTCTTT
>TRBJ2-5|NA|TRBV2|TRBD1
CASRAGTEQETQYF
TGTGCCAGCAGAGCCGGGACAGAACAAGAGACCCAGTACTTC
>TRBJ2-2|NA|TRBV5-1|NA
CASSPHRDPSTGELFF
TGCGCCAGCAGCCCGCACCGGGACCCCTCTACCGGGGAGCTGTTTTTT
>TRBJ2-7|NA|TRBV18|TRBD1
CASSPGTGPYEQYF
TGTGCCAGCTCACCGGGGACAGGACCCTACGAGCAGTACTTC
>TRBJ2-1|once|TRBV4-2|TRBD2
CASSLRLAGVYNEQFF
TGTGCCAGCAGCCTACGACTAGCGGGGGTCTACAATGAGCAGTTCTTC
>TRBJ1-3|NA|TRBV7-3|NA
CASSPGVGVGNTIYF
TGTGCCAGCAGCCCCGGTGTGGGAGTTGGAAACACCATATATTTT
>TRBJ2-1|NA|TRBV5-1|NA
CASSLAAMGNEQFF
TGCGCCAGCAGCTTGGCGGCTATGGGCAATGAGCAGTTCTTC
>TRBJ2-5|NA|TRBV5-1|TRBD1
CASSSQGNQETQYF
TGCGCCAGCAGCTCACAGGGGAACCAAGAGACCCAGTACTTC
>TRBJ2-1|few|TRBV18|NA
CASSPPQGRKDNEQFF
TGTGCCAGCTCACCACCGCAGGGAAGGAAAGACAATGAGCAGTTCTTC
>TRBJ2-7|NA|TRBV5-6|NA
CASSLLGAPPNEQYF
TGTGCCAGCAGCTTGTTGGGGGCGCCTCCCAACGAGCAGTACTTC
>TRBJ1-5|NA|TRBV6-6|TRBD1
CASNGQGGTQPQHF
TGTGCCAGCAATGGACAGGGAGGTACACAGCCCCAGCATTTT
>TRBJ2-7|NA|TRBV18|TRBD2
CASSPYLAGGPGEQYF
TGTGCCAGCTCACCCTATTTGGCGGGAGGGCCAGGGGAGCAGTACTTC
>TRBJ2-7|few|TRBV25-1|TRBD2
CASSDPASGRAYEQYF
TGTGCCAGCAGTGATCCGGCTAGCGGGAGGGCCTACGAGCAGTACTTC
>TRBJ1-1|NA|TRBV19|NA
CASRGGWAGTILNTEAFF
TGTGCCAGTAGGGGGGGTTGGGCAGGGACGATCCTGAACACTGAAGCTTTCTTT
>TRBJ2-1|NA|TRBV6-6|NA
CASSYPDKYNEQFF
TGTGCCAGCAGTTACCCGGACAAGTACAATGAGCAGTTCTTC
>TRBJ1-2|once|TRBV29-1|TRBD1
CSVLGQGNGYTF
TGCAGCGTTTTGGGACAGGGGAATGGCTACACCTTC
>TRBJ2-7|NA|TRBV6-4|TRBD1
CASSEDRAAGEQYF
TGTGCCAGCAGTGAGGACAGGGCGGCGGGCGAGCAGTACTTC
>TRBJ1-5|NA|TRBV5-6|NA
CASSLGTYSNQPQHF
TGTGCCAGCAGCTTGGGGACATATAGCAATCAGCCCCAGCATTTT